This T cell receptor beta chain is from a study of shared clonotypes between healthy human individuals. Turning to the study itself: A couple of women and a few men aged 18 to 49 made up the donors.

This clone has only one observation. The data were produced by immunoSEQ multiplex PCR, yet TCRdb's version contains in-frame clones alone and is incomplete. The profile shows approximately 2.5 million clones, approximately 94% of them singletons. Trimming cost V 2 bases and J 4 bases, with 11 bases left between them. The CDR3 consists of 15 residues. The V gene's germline CDR1 is SGHTA and CDR2 FQGNSA. V is TRBV7-2 and J is TRBJ1-4; no clear D. The sequenced sample consisted of naive CD4+ T cells sorted from blood. Subset here: CD45RA+ positively selected. The receptor's source is a man aged 18 to 29 in good health. Here the CDR3 reads CASSLNWAYNEKLFF. The CDR3 DNA is TGTGCCAGCAGCTTAAACTGGGCCTATAATGAAAAACTGTTTTTT.